The clone carrying this T cell receptor beta chain showed up many times. TCRdb re-analysed the 5' RACE reads in MiXCR, keeping a single row per CDR3 protein. This sample yields some 64,000 distinct CDR3 sequences, of which about 22% are seen a single time; just under 3% belongs to the top ten. The CDR3 is 14 residues long. Deletions cut 10 bases from V and 1 base from J, with 14 bases between. From germline, CDR1 is MNHNS and CDR2 SASEGT. The rearrangement joins TRBV6-1 to TRBJ2-1; D uncertain. Sample: memory CD4+ T cells sorted from a lymph node. Subset: memory CD4+ T cells, CD4+CD45RO+CD25-. The receptor comes from a female donor with breast cancer. CDR3 residues: CAIQRRSSYNEQFF. CDR3 coding DNA: TGTGCCATCCAAAGAAGATCTTCCTACAATGAGCAGTTCTTC.